The rows below give T cell receptor beta chains drawn from one sample of a study of blood T cell repertoires in COVID-19. Only in-frame clones appear in the TCRdb table, and some are missing; sequencing was by immunoSEQ multiplex PCR. The sample lists about 100,000 clones, about 90% occurring once. Material for sequencing was peripheral blood. These TCRs come from a human donor in a cohort sampled during active COVID-19. CDR3s include the opening cysteine and the closing phenylalanine or tryptophan. D genes are given only for firm matches. Clone size is given for some rows only: seen once, a few or many times, or a class if the clone is expanded.

cdr3_length,v_call,clone_size,d_call,j_call,cdr3_aa,cdr3_nt
15,TRBV28,NA,TRBD2,TRBJ2-3,CASLRGGGIGDTQYF,TGTGCCAGCCTACGGGGGGGAGGAATTGGAGATACGCAGTATTTT
16,TRBV4-1,NA,NA,TRBJ2-2,CASSQDAAIVAGELFF,TGCGCCAGCAGCCAAGATGCGGCTATTGTCGCCGGGGAGCTGTTTTTT
12,TRBV25-1,once,NA,TRBJ2-7,CASSPTGYEQYF,TGTGCCAGCAGTCCTACCGGCTACGAGCAGTACTTC
15,TRBV6-4,NA,TRBD2,TRBJ2-3,CASSVSGGGTDTQYF,TGTGCCAGCAGTGTAAGCGGGGGGGGCACAGATACGCAGTATTTT
17,TRBV11-2,NA,TRBD2,TRBJ2-1,CASSLVRGLAGYNEQFF,TGTGCCAGCAGCTTAGTACGGGGCTTAGCGGGCTACAATGAGCAGTTCTTC
21,TRBV19,NA,TRBD1,TRBJ1-5,CASTIYCMRDRIGCSNQPQHF,TGTGCCAGTACCATCTATTGTATGCGGGACAGGATAGGTTGTAGCAATCAGCCCCAGCATTTT
18,TRBV5-1,NA,NA,TRBJ2-7,CASSLDFLRTSTSYEQYF,TGCGCCAGCAGCTTGGATTTCTTGAGGACTTCAACTTCCTACGAGCAGTACTTC
15,TRBV7-6,NA,TRBD2,TRBJ2-1,CASSLSGRASHEQFF,TGTGCCAGCAGCCTCAGCGGGAGGGCCTCACATGAGCAGTTCTTC
15,TRBV28,NA,TRBD1,TRBJ1-5,CASSTRQGSWQPQHF,TGTGCCAGCAGTACCAGACAGGGCTCTTGGCAGCCCCAGCATTTT
10,TRBV7-9,few,NA,TRBJ2-1,CASSRNEQFF,TGTGCCAGCAGCCGCAATGAGCAGTTCTTC
15,TRBV15,NA,TRBD2,TRBJ2-1,CATSASGRSYNEQFF,TGTGCCACCAGCGCTAGCGGGAGGTCCTACAATGAGCAGTTCTTC
16,TRBV7-2,NA,NA,TRBJ2-1,CASSLVGGGSYNEQFF,TGTGCCAGCAGCTTAGTGGGAGGAGGGTCCTACAATGAGCAGTTCTTC
12,TRBV2,NA,NA,TRBJ2-7,CASSGAVSEQYF,TGTGCCAGCAGTGGGGCCGTATCGGAGCAGTACTTC
14,TRBV10-2,NA,TRBD2,TRBJ2-1,CASSESSGRSEQFF,TGCGCCAGCAGTGAATCTAGCGGGAGGTCTGAGCAGTTCTTC
16,TRBV7-8,NA,TRBD2,TRBJ2-5,CASSLGGLAGAETQYF,TGTGCCAGCAGCTTAGGCGGACTAGCGGGAGCAGAGACCCAGTACTTC
18,TRBV19,NA,TRBD2,TRBJ2-1,CASSAQPLGSGKYNEQFF,TGTGCCAGTAGTGCCCAACCGTTGGGTAGCGGGAAATACAATGAGCAGTTCTTC
13,TRBV13,NA,NA,TRBJ1-1,CASSLRGITEAFF,TGTGCCAGCAGCTTACGGGGGATCACTGAAGCTTTCTTT
12,TRBV5-4,NA,NA,TRBJ1-2,CASSLGGYGYTF,TGTGCCAGCAGCTTAGGCGGATATGGCTACACCTTC
13,TRBV12-3/TRBV12-4,NA,NA,TRBJ2-5,CASSPGQGETQYF,TGTGCCAGCAGCCCGGGGCAGGGGGAGACCCAGTACTTC
13,TRBV30,NA,TRBD1,TRBJ1-1,CAWRTGRNTEAFF,TGTGCCTGGAGGACAGGGAGAAACACTGAAGCTTTCTTT
20,TRBV7-6,NA,TRBD2,TRBJ2-1,CASSSEPGSGRARTYNEQFF,TGTGCCAGCAGCTCAGAGCCGGGTAGCGGGAGGGCCCGGACCTACAATGAGCAGTTCTTC
15,TRBV24-1,once,TRBD1,TRBJ2-2,CATSVATGRTGELFF,TGTGCCACCAGTGTAGCGACAGGGCGGACCGGGGAGCTGTTTTTT
16,TRBV5-1,NA,TRBD2,TRBJ2-3,CASRLAGALSTDTQYF,TGCGCCAGCCGACTAGCGGGGGCCCTAAGCACAGATACGCAGTATTTT
14,TRBV28,NA,TRBD1,TRBJ2-2,CASRLQGETGELFF,TGTGCCAGCAGGCTACAGGGGGAGACCGGGGAGCTGTTTTTT
17,TRBV4-2,few,TRBD1,TRBJ1-6,CASSQDLSGQGNSPLHF,TGTGCCAGCAGCCAAGATCTGTCGGGACAGGGGAATTCACCCCTCCACTTT
14,TRBV4-1,NA,TRBD1,TRBJ2-7,CASSDSGTGSEQYF,TGCGCCAGCAGCGACTCCGGGACAGGCAGCGAGCAGTACTTC
17,TRBV4-2,NA,TRBD2,TRBJ2-5,CASSQGSSGGAGETQYF,TGTGCCAGCAGCCAAGGATCTAGCGGGGGGGCTGGAGAGACCCAGTACTTC
15,TRBV28,NA,NA,TRBJ1-5,CASRIGTPTGQPQHF,TGTGCCAGCAGGATCGGGACACCTACAGGTCAGCCCCAGCATTTT
16,TRBV7-2,NA,TRBD1,TRBJ1-5,CASSPWTGVGNQPQHF,TGTGCCAGCAGCCCCTGGACAGGGGTTGGCAATCAGCCCCAGCATTTT
15,TRBV7-8,NA,NA,TRBJ2-7,CASSLLERSTYEQYF,TGTGCCAGCAGCCTCTTGGAGCGTTCCACCTACGAGCAGTACTTC
12,TRBV7-2,NA,NA,TRBJ2-7,CASSLLYLEQYF,TGTGCCAGCAGCTTACTCTACCTGGAGCAGTACTTC
17,TRBV4-2,NA,NA,TRBJ1-1,CASSQGVGSSLNTEAFF,TGTGCCAGCAGCCAAGGGGTGGGCTCATCTTTGAACACTGAAGCTTTCTTT
12,TRBV7-9,few,NA,TRBJ1-5,CASSTGNQPQHF,TGTGCCAGCAGCACAGGGAATCAGCCCCAGCATTTT
14,TRBV11-1,NA,TRBD1,TRBJ1-2,CASSSTGVNYGYTF,TGTGCCAGCAGCTCGACAGGGGTTAACTATGGCTACACCTTC
15,TRBV27,NA,TRBD2,TRBJ2-5,CASRGLAGGQETQYF,TGTGCCAGCAGGGGACTAGCGGGGGGACAAGAGACCCAGTACTTC
14,TRBV10-2,once,NA,TRBJ2-4,CASSERGLQNIQYF,TGCGCCAGCAGTGAGAGGGGACTCCAAAACATTCAGTACTTC
15,TRBV4-2,NA,NA,TRBJ2-7,CASSQEAINTYEQYF,TGTGCCAGCAGCCAAGAAGCGATTAATACCTACGAGCAGTACTTC
14,TRBV2,NA,TRBD2,TRBJ2-7,CASSDLAGGPEQYF,TGTGCCAGCAGTGATCTAGCGGGGGGGCCCGAGCAGTACTTT
14,TRBV19,NA,NA,TRBJ1-2,CASRDGGVRYGYTF,TGTGCCAGTAGGGACGGAGGAGTTCGATATGGCTACACCTTC
17,TRBV4-2,NA,TRBD2,TRBJ2-1,CASSQDLGSGTYNEQFF,TGTGCCAGCAGCCAAGATTTAGGTAGCGGGACCTACAATGAGCAGTTCTTC
15,TRBV10-3,NA,TRBD1,TRBJ1-1,CAISESGGLGTEAFF,TGTGCCATCAGTGAGTCAGGGGGCCTGGGCACTGAAGCTTTCTTT
15,TRBV7-8,NA,TRBD2,TRBJ2-5,CASSLVTSELETQYF,TGTGCCAGCAGCTTAGTGACTAGCGAGCTAGAGACCCAGTACTTC
15,TRBV6-5,NA,TRBD2,TRBJ2-3,CASRPRLAGSDTQYF,TGTGCCAGCAGACCTCGACTAGCGGGATCAGATACGCAGTATTTT
14,TRBV5-6,once,TRBD1,TRBJ1-2,CASRQKTGAYGYTF,TGTGCCAGCAGACAAAAGACAGGGGCCTATGGCTACACCTTC
14,TRBV4-1,NA,NA,TRBJ1-1,CASSQEVGGLEAFF,TGCGCCAGCAGCCAAGAAGTGGGGGGGCTGGAAGCTTTCTTT
11,TRBV5-1,NA,NA,TRBJ1-2,CASSLGGGYTF,TGCGCCAGCAGCTTGGGAGGTGGCTACACCTTC